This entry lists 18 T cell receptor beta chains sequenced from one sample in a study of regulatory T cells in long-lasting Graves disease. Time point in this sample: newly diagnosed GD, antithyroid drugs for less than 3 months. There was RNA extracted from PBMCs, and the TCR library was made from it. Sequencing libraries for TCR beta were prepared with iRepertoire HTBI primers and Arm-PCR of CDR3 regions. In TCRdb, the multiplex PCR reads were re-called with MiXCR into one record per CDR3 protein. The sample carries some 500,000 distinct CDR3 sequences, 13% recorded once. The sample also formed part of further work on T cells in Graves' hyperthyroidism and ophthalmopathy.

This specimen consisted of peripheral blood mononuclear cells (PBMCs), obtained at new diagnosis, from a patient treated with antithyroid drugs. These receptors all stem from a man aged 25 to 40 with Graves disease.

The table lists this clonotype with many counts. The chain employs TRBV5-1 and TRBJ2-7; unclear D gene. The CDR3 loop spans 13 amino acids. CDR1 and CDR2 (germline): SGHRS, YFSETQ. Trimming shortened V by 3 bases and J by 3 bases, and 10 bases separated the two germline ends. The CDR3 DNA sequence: TGCGCCAGCAGCTCTTGGGGAAACTACGAGCAGTACTTC. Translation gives CASSSWGNYEQYF.

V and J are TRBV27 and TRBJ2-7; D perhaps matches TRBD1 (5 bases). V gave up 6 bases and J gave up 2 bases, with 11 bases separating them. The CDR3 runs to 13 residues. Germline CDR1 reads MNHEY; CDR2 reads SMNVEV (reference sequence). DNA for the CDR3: TGTGCCAGCAGACGGACAACCCCCTACGAGCAGTACTTC. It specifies CASRRTTPYEQYF.

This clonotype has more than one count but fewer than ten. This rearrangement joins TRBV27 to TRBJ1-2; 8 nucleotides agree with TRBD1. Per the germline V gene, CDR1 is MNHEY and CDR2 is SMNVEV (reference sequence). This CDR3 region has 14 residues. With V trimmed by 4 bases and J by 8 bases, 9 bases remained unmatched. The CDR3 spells CASSSRGLEGGYTF. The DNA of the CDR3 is TGTGCCAGCAGTTCCAGGGGGCTCGAGGGAGGCTACACCTTC.

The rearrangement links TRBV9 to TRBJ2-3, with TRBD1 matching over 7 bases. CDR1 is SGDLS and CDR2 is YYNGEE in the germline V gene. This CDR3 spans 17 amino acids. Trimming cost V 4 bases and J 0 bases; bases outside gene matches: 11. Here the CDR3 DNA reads TGTGCCAGCAGCCCCACCGGGACAGAGCCTAGCACAGATACGCAGTATTTT. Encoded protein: CASSPTGTEPSTDTQYF.

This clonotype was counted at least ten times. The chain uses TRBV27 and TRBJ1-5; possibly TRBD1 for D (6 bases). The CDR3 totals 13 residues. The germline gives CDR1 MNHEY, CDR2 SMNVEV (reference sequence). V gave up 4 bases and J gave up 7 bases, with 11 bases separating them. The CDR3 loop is CASSWAGEQPQHF. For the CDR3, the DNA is TGTGCCAGCAGTTGGGCAGGGGAGCAGCCCCAGCATTTT.

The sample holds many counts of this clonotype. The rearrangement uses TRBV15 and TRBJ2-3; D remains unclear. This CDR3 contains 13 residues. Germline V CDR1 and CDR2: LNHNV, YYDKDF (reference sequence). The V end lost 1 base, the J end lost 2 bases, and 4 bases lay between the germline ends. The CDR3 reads CATSRVSTDTQYF. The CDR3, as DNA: TGTGCCACCAGCAGAGTTTCCACAGATACGCAGTATTTT.

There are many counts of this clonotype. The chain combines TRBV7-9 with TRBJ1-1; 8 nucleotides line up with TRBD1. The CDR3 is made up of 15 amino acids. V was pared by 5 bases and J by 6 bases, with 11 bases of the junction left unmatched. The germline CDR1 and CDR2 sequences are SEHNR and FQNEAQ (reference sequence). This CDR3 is CASSTRDRLSAEAFF. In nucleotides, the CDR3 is TGTGCCAGCAGCACAAGGGACAGGCTCTCGGCTGAAGCTTTCTTT.

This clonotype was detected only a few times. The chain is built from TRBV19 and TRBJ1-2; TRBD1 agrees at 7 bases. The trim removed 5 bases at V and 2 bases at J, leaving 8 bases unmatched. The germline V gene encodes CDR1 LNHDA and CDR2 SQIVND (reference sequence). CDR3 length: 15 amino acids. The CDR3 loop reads CASSRTRDSNYGYTF. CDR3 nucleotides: TGTGCCAGTAGTCGTACAAGGGACAGCAACTATGGCTACACCTTC.

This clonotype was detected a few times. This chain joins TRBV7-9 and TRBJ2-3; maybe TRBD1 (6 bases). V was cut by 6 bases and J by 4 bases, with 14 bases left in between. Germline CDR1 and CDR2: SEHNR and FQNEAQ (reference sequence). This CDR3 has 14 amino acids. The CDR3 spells CASRGSGGPDTQYF. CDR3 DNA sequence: TGTGCCAGCAGAGGTTCTGGGGGCCCAGATACGCAGTATTTT.

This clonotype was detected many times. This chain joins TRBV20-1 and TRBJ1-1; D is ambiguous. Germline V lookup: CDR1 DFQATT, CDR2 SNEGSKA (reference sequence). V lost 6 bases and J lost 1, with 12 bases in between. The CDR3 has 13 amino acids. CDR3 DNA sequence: TGCAGTGCCCCTCGGGGAGGGAACACTGAAGCTTTCTTT. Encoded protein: CSAPRGGNTEAFF.

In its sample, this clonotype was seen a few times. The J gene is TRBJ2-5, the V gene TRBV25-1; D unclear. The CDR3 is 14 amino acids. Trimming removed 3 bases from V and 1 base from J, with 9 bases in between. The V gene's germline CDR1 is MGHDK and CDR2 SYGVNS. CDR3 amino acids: CASSDYGFQETQYF. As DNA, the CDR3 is TGTGCCAGCAGTGATTACGGATTCCAAGAGACCCAGTACTTC.

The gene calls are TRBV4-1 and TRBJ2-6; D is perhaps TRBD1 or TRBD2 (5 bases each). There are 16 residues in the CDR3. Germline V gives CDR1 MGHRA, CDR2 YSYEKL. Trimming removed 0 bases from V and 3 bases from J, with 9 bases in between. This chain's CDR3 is CASSQDEGFGANVLTF. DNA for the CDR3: TGCGCCAGCAGCCAAGACGAGGGGTTTGGGGCCAACGTCCTGACTTTC.

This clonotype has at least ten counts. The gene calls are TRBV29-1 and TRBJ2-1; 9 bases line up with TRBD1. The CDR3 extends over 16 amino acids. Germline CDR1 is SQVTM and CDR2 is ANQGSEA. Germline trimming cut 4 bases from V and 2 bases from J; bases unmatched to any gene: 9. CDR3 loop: CSVGGPGQGTYNEQFF. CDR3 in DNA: TGCAGCGTTGGAGGGCCGGGACAGGGAACCTACAATGAGCAGTTCTTC.

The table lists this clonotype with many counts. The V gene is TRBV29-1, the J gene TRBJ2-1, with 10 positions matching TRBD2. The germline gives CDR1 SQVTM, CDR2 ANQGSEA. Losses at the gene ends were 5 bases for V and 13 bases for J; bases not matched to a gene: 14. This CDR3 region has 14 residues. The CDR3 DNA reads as TGCAGCGTTCTAACCTCTAGCGGGAGTACAACACAGTTCTTC. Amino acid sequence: CSVLTSSGSTTQFF.

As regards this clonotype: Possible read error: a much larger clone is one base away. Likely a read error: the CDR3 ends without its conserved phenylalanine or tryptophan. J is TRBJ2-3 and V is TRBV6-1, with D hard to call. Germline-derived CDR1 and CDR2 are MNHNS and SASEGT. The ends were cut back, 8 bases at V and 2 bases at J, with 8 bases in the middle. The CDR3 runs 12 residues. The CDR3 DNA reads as TGTGCCAGCGGGCCAGTCACAGATACGCAGTATTCT. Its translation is CASGPVTDTQYS.

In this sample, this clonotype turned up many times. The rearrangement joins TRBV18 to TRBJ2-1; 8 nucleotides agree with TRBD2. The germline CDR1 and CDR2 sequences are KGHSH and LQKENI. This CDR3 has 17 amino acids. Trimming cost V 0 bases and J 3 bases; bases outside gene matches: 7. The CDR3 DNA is TGTGCCAGCTCACCACCCAGCGGGAGAACTAACTACAATGAGCAGTTCTTC. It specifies CASSPPSGRTNYNEQFF.

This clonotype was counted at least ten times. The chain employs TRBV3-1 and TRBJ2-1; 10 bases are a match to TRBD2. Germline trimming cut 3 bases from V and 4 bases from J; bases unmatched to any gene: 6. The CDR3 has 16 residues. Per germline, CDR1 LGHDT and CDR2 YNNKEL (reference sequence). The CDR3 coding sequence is TGTGCCAGCAGCCACCCGACTAGCGGGTTATACAATGAGCAGTTCTTC. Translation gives CASSHPTSGLYNEQFF.

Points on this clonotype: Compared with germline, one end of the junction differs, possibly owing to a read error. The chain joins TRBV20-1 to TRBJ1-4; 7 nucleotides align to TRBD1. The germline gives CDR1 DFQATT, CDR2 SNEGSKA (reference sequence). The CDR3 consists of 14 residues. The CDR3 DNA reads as TGCAGTGCCCCAGGGGGTTCCACTAATGAAAGACTGTTTTTT. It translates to CSAPGGSTNERLFF.